The sequence of this TCR beta chain was determined in a study of shared T cell receptors in the human thymus. The repertoire was sequenced with immunoSEQ multiplex PCR; TCRdb's copy has only in-frame clones and lacks some. Here the sample spans 640,000 or so clones, more than 70% being singletons. The germline V gene encodes CDR1 ENHRY and CDR2 SYGVKD. Trimming stripped 0 bases from V and 4 bases from J, with 12 bases between. CDR3 length: 15 residues. This sample also appeared in a second study, on human thymus T cells. From that second work: All donors were healthy Finnish infants who were undergoing corrective surgery to treat congenital heart defects. Thymic samples were excised during corrective heart operations. Repertoires sampled from thymus and blood appeared biased in V and J gene usage. Overlap was high between thymic repertoires from unrelated individuals, as reported in related research.

V usage is TRBV10-3 and J usage is TRBJ1-1; a weak D match, TRBD1 (5 bases). Sequenced sample: thymocytes. The origin of this receptor is a boy under two years old with a congenital heart defect. DNA of the CDR3: TGTGCCATCAGTGAGTCCCGCGACAGTACCACTGAAGCTTTCTTT. As protein: CAISESRDSTTEAFF.